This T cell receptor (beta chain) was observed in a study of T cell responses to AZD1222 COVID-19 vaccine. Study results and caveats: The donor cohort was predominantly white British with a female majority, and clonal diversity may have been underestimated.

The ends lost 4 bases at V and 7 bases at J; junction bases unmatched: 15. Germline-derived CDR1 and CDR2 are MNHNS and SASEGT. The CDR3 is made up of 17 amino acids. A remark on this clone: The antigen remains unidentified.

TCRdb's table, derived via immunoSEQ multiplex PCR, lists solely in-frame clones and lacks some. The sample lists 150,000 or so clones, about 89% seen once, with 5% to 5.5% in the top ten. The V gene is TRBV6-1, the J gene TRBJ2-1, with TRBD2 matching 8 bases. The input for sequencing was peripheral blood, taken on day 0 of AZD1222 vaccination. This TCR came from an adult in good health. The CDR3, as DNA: TGTGCCAGCAGTGGAGGAAGATTTAGCGGGATAGCAAATGAGCAGTTCTTC. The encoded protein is CASSGGRFSGIANEQFF.